One and the same sample provided the 10 T cell receptor beta chains below, sequenced in a study of tumor-infiltrating lymphocytes in primary liver carcinoma. Co-extraction of RNA and DNA was performed on roughly 20-31 mg of unsorted bulk tissue. TCR beta cDNA was reverse-transcribed from around 0.55 ug of total RNA. The reaction used a constant-region primer and ProtoScript II reverse transcriptase. Slightly modified ARM-PCR served as the procedure for the TCR beta libraries. These libraries came from three rounds of nested multiplex PCR. Researchers ran the first two PCR rounds for ten to eleven cycles each with TRBV1-TRBV30 forward primers and a C-beta reverse primer. MiXCR, applied by TCRdb to the multiplex PCR reads, yields one record per CDR3 protein. The table lists about 35,000 distinct CDR3 sequences, just under 75% of them singletons. The sequenced sample consisted of liver tumor tissue from sampling region 4. Subset denoted: tumor region T4, right-lateral pole. These TCRs come from a man aged 35 to 55 with primary liver carcinoma and hepatitis B virus infection.

This chain connects TRBV11-2 to TRBJ2-1; TRBD2 agrees at 8 bases. Germline CDR1 reads SGHAT; CDR2 reads FQNNGV. With 11 bases clipped from V and 3 bases from J, the junction kept 18 bases outside the gene matches. This CDR3 comprises 17 residues. The CDR3 DNA follows: TGTGCCTGCAACTTAGATAGGGGCGGGGGGTTCTACAATGAGCAGTTCTTC. It encodes CACNLDRGGGFYNEQFF.

The V gene is TRBV5-1, the J gene TRBJ1-1, with no clear D. V was clipped by 2 bases and J by 4 bases, with 9 bases between them. The CDR3 sequence is 13 residues long. Per germline, CDR1 SGHRS and CDR2 YFSETQ. CDR3 bases: TGCGCCAGCAGCTTCGGACCAGGCACTGAAGCTTTCTTT. Its translation: CASSFGPGTEAFF.

As regards this clonotype: The junction does not match germline at one end; this may be a read error. The chain uses TRBV7-9 and TRBJ2-1; 10 bases are a match to TRBD2. The germline V gene encodes CDR1 SEHNR and CDR2 FQNEAQ (reference sequence). The length of the CDR3 is 17 residues. The DNA of the CDR3 is TGTGTCAGCAGCCGGACTAGCGGACAACTAAAGTACAATGAGCAGTTCTTC. This translates into CVSSRTSGQLKYNEQFF.

A remark on this clonotype: Mismatch with germline at one junction end may stem from a read error. The chain uses TRBV5-1 and TRBJ2-7; TRBD1 aligns across 7 bases. The CDR3 is 14 residues long. Looked up from germline, CDR1 is SGHRS and CDR2 is YFSETQ. The CDR3 bases are TGCACCAGCAGCCGGCAACAGGGGATCAACGAGCAATACTTC. Encoded protein: CTSSRQQGINEQYF. Looking up the rest from reference TRBV5-1 and TRBJ2-7 gives the full variable domain: KAGVTQTPRYLIKTRGQQVTLSCSPISGHRSVSWYQQTPGQGLQFLFEYFSETQRNKGNFPGRFSGRQFSNSRSEMNVSTLELGDSALYLCTSSRQQGINEQYFGPGTRLTVT.

V gene TRBV6-4 combines with J gene TRBJ2-5, with D tentatively TRBD1 or TRBD2 (6 bases each). CDR3 size: 15 residues. Looked up from germline, CDR1 is MRHNA and CDR2 is SNTAGT. Trimming took 9 bases from V and 7 from J, leaving 24 bases between them. DNA for the CDR3: TGTGCCAGTGACAGGACTTGCGGGACGGAAGGGACCCAGTACTTC. This translates into CASDRTCGTEGTQYF.

To note about this clonotype: An end of the junction differs from the germline gene, which may be a read error. The chain joins TRBV5-5 to TRBJ1-2; D is perhaps TRBD1 (6 bases). In germline, CDR1 is SGHKS, CDR2 YYEKEE (reference sequence). This CDR3 is 16 amino acids long. The CDR3 loop is CANSPHQDRTNYGYTF. CDR3 in DNA: TGTGCCAACAGCCCTCACCAGGACAGAACTAACTATGGCTACACGTTC.

A note on this clonotype: A read error is likely, as this CDR3 ends without the conserved phenylalanine or tryptophan. The DNA is left out, because the CDR3 cannot be placed on it with certainty; the CDR3 is given as TCRdb lists it. The rearrangement uses TRBV6-6 and TRBJ1-1. Germline V gene lookup returns CDR1 MNHNY and CDR2 SVGAGI (reference sequence). The CDR3 is 13 residues long, ends included. The CDR3 loop is CASGTVGTTETFL.

For this clonotype: Given the absence of the conserved phenylalanine or tryptophan at the CDR3 end, a read error is likely. The chain employs TRBV11-1 and TRBJ1-6; TRBD1 might be the D (5 bases). Trimming stripped 5 bases from V and 9 bases from J, with 11 bases between. The CDR3 extends over 13 amino acids. CDR1 SGHAT and CDR2 FQDESV come from the germline V gene (reference sequence). CDR3 loop: CASSRTLASPLHL. As DNA, the CDR3 is TGTGCCAGCAGCCGGACACTGGCTTCACCCCTCCACCTC.

Comments on this clonotype: Germline and junction disagree at one end, which may indicate a read error. The rearrangement joins TRBV4-2 to TRBJ2-5, with D unresolved. In germline, CDR1 is LGHNA, CDR2 YNFKEQ. The CDR3 length is 18 residues. The CDR3 region has the DNA TGTGCCAGCAGCCAAGAACTGATGGTAGGGCCGGCTTTAGAGACCCAGTACTTT. The encoded protein is CASSQELMVGPALETQYF.

This clonotype was observed at least ten times. V is TRBV5-1 and J is TRBJ2-5; no clear D. V was cut by 0 bases and J by 5 bases, with 14 bases left in between. Germline CDR1 reads SGHRS; CDR2 reads YFSETQ. The CDR3 runs 15 residues. Here the CDR3 DNA reads TGCGCCAGCAGCTTGGGGACCGTGGGGAAGGAGACCCAGTACTTC. As protein: CASSLGTVGKETQYF. The full variable domain, completed using reference TRBV5-1 and TRBJ2-5, is KAGVTQTPRYLIKTRGQQVTLSCSPISGHRSVSWYQQTPGQGLQFLFEYFSETQRNKGNFPGRFSGRQFSNSRSEMNVSTLELGDSALYLCASSLGTVGKETQYFGPGTRLLVL.